The sequence of this T cell receptor (beta chain) was determined in a study of blood T cell repertoires in COVID-19. Across the study: COVID-19 samples, acute and convalescent, were from the United States, Italy and Spain. The analysed material was cDNA or gDNA that came from T cells, B-cell-depleted T cells, or PBMCs.

The cohort comprised adults aged 18 to 89 years residing in under 25 US areas. Original methodology: Quantification of nucleated cells was approximated via reference gene primer amplification. This table comes from immunoSEQ multiplex PCR, and its TCRdb copy is limited to in-frame clones, with some not included. V, J and clone size derive from that table, while D and trimming were established from the DNA sequence. The sample includes hundreds of thousands of clones, 90% of them seen just once. This CDR3 comprises 16 residues. Germline lookup yields CDR1 SEHNR and CDR2 FQNEAQ (reference sequence). The V gene end was trimmed by 5 bases and the J gene end by 3 bases; junction bases not matched to a gene: 13.

The TCR originated in a woman aged 18-29 years with acute COVID-19. Specimen: PBMCs or T cells enriched from blood (not recorded which). This sequence joins TRBV7-9 and TRBJ2-7; 7 nucleotides line up with TRBD1. The CDR3 DNA reads TGTGCCAGCAGCCCGCGAGCTGACAGGGCGATCTACGAGCAGTACTTC. The encoded protein is CASSPRADRAIYEQYF.